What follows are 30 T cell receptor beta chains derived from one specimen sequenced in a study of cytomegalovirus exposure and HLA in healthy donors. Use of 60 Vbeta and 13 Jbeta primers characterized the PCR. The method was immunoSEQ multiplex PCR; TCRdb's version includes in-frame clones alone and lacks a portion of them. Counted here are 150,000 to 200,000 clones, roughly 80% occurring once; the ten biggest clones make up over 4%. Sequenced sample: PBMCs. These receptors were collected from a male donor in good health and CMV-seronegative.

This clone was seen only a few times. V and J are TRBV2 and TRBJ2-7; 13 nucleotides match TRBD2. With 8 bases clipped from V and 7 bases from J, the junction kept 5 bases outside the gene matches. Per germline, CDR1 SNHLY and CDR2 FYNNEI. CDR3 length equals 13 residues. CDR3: CASGLAGVGEQYF. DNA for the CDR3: TGTGCCAGCGGACTAGCGGGAGTTGGGGAGCAGTACTTC.

The CDR3 reads CASSVEAGRAGDTQYF. CDR3 coding DNA: TGTGCCAGCAGCGTAGAGGCAGGACGGGCGGGAGATACGCAGTATTTT. V and J are TRBV9 and TRBJ2-3; D might be TRBD2 (5 bases). The germline V and J ends were trimmed by 0 bases and 5 bases, with 16 bases remaining between them. Germline V lookup: CDR1 SGDLS, CDR2 YYNGEE. The CDR3 sequence is 16 residues long. Full variable domain (remainder filled in from reference TRBV9 and TRBJ2-3): DSGVTQTPKHLITATGQRVTLRCSPRSGDLSVYWYQQSLDQGLQFLIQYYNGEERAKGNILERFSAQQFPDLHSELNLSSLELGDSALYFCASSVEAGRAGDTQYFGPGTRLTVL.

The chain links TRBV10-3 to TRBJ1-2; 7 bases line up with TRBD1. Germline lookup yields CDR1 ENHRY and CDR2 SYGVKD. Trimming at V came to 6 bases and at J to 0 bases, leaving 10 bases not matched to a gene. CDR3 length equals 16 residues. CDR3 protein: CAISQGGDRANYGYTF. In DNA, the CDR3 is TGTGCCATCAGCCAAGGCGGGGACAGAGCTAACTATGGCTACACCTTC.

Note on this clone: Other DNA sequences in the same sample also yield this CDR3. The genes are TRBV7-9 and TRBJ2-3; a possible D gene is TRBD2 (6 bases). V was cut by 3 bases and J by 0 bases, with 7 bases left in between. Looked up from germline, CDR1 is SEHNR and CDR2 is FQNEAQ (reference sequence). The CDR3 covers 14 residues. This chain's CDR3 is CASSFGTSTDTQYF. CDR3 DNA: TGTGCCAGCAGCTTTGGGACTAGCACAGATACGCAGTATTTT.

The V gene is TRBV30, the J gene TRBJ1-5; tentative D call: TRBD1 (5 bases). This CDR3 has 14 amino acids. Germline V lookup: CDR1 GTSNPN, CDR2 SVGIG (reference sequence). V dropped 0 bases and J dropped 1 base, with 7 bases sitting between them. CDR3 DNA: TGTGCCTGGAGTGTTGGGGGGAGCAATCAGCCCCAGCATTTT. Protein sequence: CAWSVGGSNQPQHF.

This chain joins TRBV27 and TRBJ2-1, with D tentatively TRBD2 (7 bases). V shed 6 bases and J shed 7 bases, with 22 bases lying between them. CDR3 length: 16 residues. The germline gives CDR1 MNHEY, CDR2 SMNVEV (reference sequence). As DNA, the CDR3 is TGTGCCAGCAGCGACAGGATGGGCGGGAGCGGAAATGAGCAGTTCTTC. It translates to CASSDRMGGSGNEQFF.

The CDR3, as DNA: TGTGCCATCAGGCTAGAGGGTCTATCCACAGATACGCAGTATTTT. This gives the protein CAIRLEGLSTDTQYF. The rearrangement joins TRBV10-3 to TRBJ2-3, with a tentative D call TRBD2 (5 bases). The CDR3 has 15 amino acids. The ends were cut back, 6 bases at V and 2 bases at J, with 15 bases in the middle. Per the germline V gene, CDR1 is ENHRY and CDR2 is SYGVKD.

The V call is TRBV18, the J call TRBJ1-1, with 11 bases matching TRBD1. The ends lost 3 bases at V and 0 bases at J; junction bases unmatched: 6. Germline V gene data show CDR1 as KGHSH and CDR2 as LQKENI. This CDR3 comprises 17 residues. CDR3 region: CASSPLGQGALNTEAFF. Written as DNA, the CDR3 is TGTGCCAGCTCACCTCTAGGACAGGGGGCTTTGAACACTGAAGCTTTCTTT.

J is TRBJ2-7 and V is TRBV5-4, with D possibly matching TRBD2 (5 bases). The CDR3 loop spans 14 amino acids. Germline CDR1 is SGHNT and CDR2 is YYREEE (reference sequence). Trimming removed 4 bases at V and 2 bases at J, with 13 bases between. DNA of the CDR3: TGTGCCAGCAGCGCCGGACTTACCCCCTACGAGCAGTACTTC. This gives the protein CASSAGLTPYEQYF. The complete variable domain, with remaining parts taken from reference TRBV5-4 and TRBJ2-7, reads ETGVTQSPTHLIKTRGQQVTLRCSSQSGHNTVSWYQQALGQGPQFIFQYYREEENGRGNFPPRFSGLQFPNYSSELNVNALELDDSALYLCASSAGLTPYEQYFGPGTRLTVT.

CDR3 sequence (DNA): TGCAGCGTTGGTCGGGACTCCGTCTCTGGGGCCAACGTCCTGACTTTC. Residues: CSVGRDSVSGANVLTF. V is TRBV29-1 and J is TRBJ2-6, with a possible D match to TRBD2 (6 bases). CDR1 and CDR2 from the germline V gene are SQVTM and ANQGSEA. The CDR3 is 16 amino acids. V lost 4 bases, J lost 0 bases, and 13 bases lay in between.

The CDR3 region is CASATGFGNTIYF. CDR3 DNA: TGTGCCAGCGCAACAGGGTTCGGAAACACCATATATTTT. The chain has TRBV7-2 and TRBJ1-3, with D maybe TRBD1 (6 bases). The CDR3 loop spans 13 amino acids. Trimming shortened V by 8 bases and J by 4 bases, and 12 bases separated the two germline ends. Looked up from germline, CDR1 is SGHTA and CDR2 is FQGNSA.

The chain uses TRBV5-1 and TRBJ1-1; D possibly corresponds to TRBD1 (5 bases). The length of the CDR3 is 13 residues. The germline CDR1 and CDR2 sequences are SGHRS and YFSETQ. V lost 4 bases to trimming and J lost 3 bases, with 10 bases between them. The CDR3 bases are TGCGCCAGCAGCCAGATAGGGGACACTGAAGCTTTCTTT. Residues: CASSQIGDTEAFF.

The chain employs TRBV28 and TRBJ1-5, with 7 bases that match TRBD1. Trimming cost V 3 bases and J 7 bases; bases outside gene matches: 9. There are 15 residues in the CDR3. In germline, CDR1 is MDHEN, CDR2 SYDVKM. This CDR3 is CASSLPQRGHQPQHF. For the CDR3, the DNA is TGTGCCAGCAGTTTGCCTCAGAGGGGGCACCAGCCCCAGCATTTT.

Here the CDR3 reads CASSVEPLIQETQYF. In DNA, the CDR3 is TGTGCCAGCAGCGTAGAGCCCCTTATACAAGAGACCCAGTACTTC. The rearrangement joins TRBV9 to TRBJ2-5; unclear D gene. Per germline, CDR1 SGDLS and CDR2 YYNGEE. With 0 bases removed from V and 2 bases from J, the gap between germline ends came to 11 bases. The CDR3 length is 15 residues.

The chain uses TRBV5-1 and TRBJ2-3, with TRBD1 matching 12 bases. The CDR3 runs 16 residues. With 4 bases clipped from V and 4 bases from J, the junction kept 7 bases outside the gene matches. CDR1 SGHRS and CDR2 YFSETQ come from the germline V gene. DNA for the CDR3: TGCGCCAGCAGCCTCGGGGACAGGGGGCCCGCAGATACGCAGTATTTT. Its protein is CASSLGDRGPADTQYF.

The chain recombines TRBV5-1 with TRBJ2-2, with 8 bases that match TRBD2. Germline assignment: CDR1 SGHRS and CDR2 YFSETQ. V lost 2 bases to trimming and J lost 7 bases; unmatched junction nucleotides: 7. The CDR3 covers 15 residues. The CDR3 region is CASSLSLAGSGELFF. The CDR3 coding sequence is TGCGCCAGCAGCTTAAGCTTAGCGGGGAGCGGGGAGCTGTTTTTT.

The CDR3, as DNA: TGTGCCAGCACTCGACAGGTGGTAGACGGGGAGCAGTACTTC. This gives the protein CASTRQVVDGEQYF. The gene calls are TRBV6-1 and TRBJ2-7, with D perhaps matching TRBD1 (6 bases). Germline V CDR1 and CDR2: MNHNS, SASEGT. The V and J ends lost 7 bases and 7 bases respectively, with 20 bases between them. This CDR3 spans 14 amino acids.

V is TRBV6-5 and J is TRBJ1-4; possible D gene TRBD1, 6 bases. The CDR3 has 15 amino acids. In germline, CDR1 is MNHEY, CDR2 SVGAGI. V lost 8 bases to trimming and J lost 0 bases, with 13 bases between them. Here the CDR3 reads CASRRGGATNEKLFF. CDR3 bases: TGTGCCAGCCGTCGAGGGGGTGCAACTAATGAAAAACTGTTTTTT.

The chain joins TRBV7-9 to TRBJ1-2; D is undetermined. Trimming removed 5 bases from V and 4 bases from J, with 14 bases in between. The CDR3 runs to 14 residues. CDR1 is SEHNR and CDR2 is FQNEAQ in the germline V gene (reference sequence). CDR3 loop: CASSPVTLPYGYTF. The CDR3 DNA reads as TGTGCCAGCAGCCCCGTGACTCTGCCCTATGGCTACACCTTC.

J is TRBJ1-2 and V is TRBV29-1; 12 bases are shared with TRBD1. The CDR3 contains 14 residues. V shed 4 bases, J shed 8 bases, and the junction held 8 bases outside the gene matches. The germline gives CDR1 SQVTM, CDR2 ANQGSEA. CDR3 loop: CSVVGTGGAQGYTF. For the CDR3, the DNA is TGCAGCGTTGTGGGGACAGGGGGCGCACAGGGCTACACCTTC.

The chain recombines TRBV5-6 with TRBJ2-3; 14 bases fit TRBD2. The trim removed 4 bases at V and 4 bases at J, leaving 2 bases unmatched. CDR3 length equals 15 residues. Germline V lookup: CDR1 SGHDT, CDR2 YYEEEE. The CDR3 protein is CASSGTSGSADTQYF. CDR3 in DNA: TGTGCCAGCAGCGGGACTAGCGGGAGCGCAGATACGCAGTATTTT. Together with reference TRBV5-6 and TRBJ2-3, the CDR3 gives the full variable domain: DAGVTQSPTHLIKTRGQQVTLRCSPKSGHDTVSWYQQALGQGPQFIFQYYEEEERQRGNFPDRFSGHQFPNYSSELNVNALLLGDSALYLCASSGTSGSADTQYFGPGTRLTVL.

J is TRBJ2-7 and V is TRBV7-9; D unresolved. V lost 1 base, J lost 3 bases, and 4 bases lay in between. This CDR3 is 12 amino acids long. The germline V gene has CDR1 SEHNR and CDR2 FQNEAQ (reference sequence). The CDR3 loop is CASSLDNYEQYF. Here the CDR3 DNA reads TGTGCCAGCAGCTTAGACAACTACGAGCAGTACTTC.

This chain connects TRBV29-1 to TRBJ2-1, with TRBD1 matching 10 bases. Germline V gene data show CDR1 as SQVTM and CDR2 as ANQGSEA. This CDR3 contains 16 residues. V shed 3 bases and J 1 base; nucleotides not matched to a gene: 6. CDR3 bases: TGCAGCGTTGACCGCCGGGACAGGGGATCCTACAATGAGCAGTTCTTC. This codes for CSVDRRDRGSYNEQFF.

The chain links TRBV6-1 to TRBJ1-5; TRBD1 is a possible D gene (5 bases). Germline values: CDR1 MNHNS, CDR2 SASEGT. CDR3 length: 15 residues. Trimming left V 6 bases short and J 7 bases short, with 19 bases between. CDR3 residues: CASRDFAGLRQPQHF. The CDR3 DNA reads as TGTGCCAGCAGGGACTTCGCGGGGCTGAGACAGCCCCAGCATTTT.

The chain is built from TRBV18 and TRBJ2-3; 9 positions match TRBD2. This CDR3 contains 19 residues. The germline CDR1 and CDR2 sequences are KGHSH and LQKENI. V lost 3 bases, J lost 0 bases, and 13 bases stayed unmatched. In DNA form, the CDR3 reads TGTGCCAGCTCACCCACGATTTTTAGCGGGGGACGGAGCACAGATACGCAGTATTTT. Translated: CASSPTIFSGGRSTDTQYF.

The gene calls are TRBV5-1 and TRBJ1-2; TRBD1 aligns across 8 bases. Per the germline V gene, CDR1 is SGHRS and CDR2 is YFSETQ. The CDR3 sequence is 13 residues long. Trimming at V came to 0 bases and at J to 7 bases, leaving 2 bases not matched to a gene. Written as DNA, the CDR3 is TGCGCCAGCAGCTTGGACACAGGGGGTGGCTACACCTTC. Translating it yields CASSLDTGGGYTF.

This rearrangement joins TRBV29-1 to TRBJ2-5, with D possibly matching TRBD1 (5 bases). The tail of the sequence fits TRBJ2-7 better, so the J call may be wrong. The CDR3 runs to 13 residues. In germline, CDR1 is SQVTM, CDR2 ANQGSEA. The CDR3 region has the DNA TGCAGCGTGGTTACAAGACAGACCTACGAGCAGTACTTC. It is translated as CSVVTRQTYEQYF.

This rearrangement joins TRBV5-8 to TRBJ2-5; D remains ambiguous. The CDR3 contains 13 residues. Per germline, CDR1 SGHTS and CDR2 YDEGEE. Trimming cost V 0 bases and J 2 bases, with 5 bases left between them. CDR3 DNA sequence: TGTGCCAGCAGCTTGGCCTCGCAAGAGACCCAGTACTTC. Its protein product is CASSLASQETQYF.

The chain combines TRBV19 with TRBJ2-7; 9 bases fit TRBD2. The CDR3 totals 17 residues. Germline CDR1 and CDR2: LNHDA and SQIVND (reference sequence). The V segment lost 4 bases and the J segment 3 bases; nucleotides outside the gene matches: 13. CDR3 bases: TGTGCCAGTAGTAAATACCGGGGGCGGGAGGGCCTCTACGAGCAGTACTTC. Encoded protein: CASSKYRGREGLYEQYF.

CDR3 sequence (DNA): TGTGCCAGCAGCCCACTAGCGGGGGCTTCATTCTACAATGAGCAGTTCTTC. Translating it yields CASSPLAGASFYNEQFF. The rearrangement uses TRBV5-5 and TRBJ2-1; 11 bases match TRBD2. With V trimmed by 4 bases and J by 3 bases, 9 bases remained unmatched. Germline V gene data show CDR1 as SGHKS and CDR2 as YYEKEE (reference sequence). This CDR3 has 17 residues. The full variable domain, with the rest looked up from reference TRBV5-5 and TRBJ2-1, is DAGVTQSPTHLIKTRGQQVTLRCSPISGHKSVSWYQQVLGQGPQFIFQYYEKEERGRGNFPDRFSARQFPNYSSELNVNALLLGDSALYLCASSPLAGASFYNEQFFGPGTRLTVL.